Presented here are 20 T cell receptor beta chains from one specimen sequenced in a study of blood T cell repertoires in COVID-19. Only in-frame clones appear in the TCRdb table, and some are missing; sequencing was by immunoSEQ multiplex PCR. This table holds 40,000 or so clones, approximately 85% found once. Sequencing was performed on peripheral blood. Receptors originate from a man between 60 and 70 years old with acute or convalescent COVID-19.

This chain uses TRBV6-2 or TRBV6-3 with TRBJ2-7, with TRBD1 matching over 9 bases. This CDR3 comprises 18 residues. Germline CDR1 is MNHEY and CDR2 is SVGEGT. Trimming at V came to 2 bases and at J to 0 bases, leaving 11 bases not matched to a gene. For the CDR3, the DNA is TGTGCCAGCAGTTACAGGGGGACAGGGCTACCACCCTCCTACGAGCAGTACTTC. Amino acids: CASSYRGTGLPPSYEQYF.

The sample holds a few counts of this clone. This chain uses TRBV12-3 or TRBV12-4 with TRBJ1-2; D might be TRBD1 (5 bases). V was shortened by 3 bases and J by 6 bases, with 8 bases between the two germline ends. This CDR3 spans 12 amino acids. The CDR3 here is CASSFRVNGYTF. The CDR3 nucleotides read TGTGCCAGCAGTTTCAGGGTGAATGGCTACACCTTC.

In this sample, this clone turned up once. CDR3 sequence (DNA): TGTGCCAGCAGACCTGGAGGGTCCTACAATGAGCAGTTCTTC. This sequence encodes CASRPGGSYNEQFF. This chain connects TRBV6-2 or TRBV6-3 to TRBJ2-1, with TRBD2 as a possible D gene (6 bases). In germline, CDR1 is MNHEY, CDR2 SVGEGT. CDR3 length equals 14 residues. The ends were cut back, 6 bases at V and 1 base at J, with 10 bases in the middle.

The DNA of the CDR3 is TGCGCCAGCAGCTCCGGGACAGGGGCGGATACGCAGTATTTT. Encoded protein: CASSSGTGADTQYF. The chain couples TRBV5-1 to TRBJ2-3; the match to TRBD1 covers 10 bases. This CDR3 region has 14 residues. Germline CDR1 is SGHRS and CDR2 is YFSETQ. V was pared by 3 bases and J by 6 bases, with 4 bases of the junction left unmatched.

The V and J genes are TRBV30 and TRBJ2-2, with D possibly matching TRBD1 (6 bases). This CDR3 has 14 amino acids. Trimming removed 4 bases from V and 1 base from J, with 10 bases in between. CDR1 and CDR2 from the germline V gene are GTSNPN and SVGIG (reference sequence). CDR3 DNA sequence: TGTGCCTGGATACGACAGGTGAACACCGGGGAGCTGTTTTTT. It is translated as CAWIRQVNTGELFF. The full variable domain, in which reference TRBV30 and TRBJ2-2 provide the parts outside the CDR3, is SQTIHQWPATLVQPVGSPLSLECTVEGTSNPNLYWYRQAAGRGLQLLFYSVGIGQISSEVPQNLSASRPQDRQFILSSKKLLLSDSGFYLCAWIRQVNTGELFFGEGSRLTVL.

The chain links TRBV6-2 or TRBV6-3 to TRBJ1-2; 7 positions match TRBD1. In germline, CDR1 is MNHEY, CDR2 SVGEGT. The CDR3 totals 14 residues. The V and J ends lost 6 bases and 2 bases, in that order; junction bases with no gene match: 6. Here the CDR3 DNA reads TGTGCCAGCAGCTCACAGGGGACCAACTATGGCTACACCTTC. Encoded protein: CASSSQGTNYGYTF.

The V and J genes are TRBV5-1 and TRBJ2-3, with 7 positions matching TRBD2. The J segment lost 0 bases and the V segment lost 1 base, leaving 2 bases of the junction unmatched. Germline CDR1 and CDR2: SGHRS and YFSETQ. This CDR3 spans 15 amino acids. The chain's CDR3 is CASSLSSGSTDTQYF. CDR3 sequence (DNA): TGCGCCAGCAGCTTGAGTAGCGGGAGCACAGATACGCAGTATTTT.

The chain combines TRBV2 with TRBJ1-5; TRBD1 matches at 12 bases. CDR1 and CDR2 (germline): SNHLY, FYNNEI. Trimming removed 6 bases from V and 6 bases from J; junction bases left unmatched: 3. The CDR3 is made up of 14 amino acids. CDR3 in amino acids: CASSGTGGFQPQHF. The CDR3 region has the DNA TGTGCCAGCAGCGGGACAGGGGGCTTTCAGCCCCAGCATTTT.

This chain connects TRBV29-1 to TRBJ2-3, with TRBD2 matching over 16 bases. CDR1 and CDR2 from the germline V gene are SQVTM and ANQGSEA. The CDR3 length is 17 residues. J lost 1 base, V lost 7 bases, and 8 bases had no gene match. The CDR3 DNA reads TGCAGCGCTAGAGGGACTAGCGGGAGGGGGGGCACAGATACGCAGTATTTT. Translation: CSARGTSGRGGTDTQYF.

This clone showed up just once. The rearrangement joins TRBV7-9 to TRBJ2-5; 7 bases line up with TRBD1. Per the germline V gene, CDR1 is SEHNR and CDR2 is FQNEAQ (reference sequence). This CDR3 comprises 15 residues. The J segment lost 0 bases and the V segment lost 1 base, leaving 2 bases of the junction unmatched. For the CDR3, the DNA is TGTGCCAGCAGCTTAGGGGGACAGTACCAAGAGACCCAGTACTTC. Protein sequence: CASSLGGQYQETQYF.

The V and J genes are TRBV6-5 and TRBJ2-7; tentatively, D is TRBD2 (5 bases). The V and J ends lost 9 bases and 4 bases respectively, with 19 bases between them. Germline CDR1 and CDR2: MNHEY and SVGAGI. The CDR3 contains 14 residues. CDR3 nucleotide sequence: TGTGCCAGTTCAAATCGGGGTGCAAATTACGAGCAGTACTTC. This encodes CASSNRGANYEQYF.

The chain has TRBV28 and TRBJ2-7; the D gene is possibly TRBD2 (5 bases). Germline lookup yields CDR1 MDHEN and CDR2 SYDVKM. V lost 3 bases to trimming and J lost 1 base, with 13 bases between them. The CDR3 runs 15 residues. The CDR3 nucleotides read TGTGCCAGCAGTTTTTTCAGCGGAACGTCCTACGAGCAGTACTTC. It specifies CASSFFSGTSYEQYF.

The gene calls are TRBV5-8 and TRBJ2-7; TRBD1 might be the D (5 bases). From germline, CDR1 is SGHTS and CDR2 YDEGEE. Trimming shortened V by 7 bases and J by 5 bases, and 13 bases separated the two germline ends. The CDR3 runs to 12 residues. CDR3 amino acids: CASPGNSDEQYF. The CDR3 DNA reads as TGTGCCAGCCCAGGGAATTCGGACGAGCAGTACTTC.

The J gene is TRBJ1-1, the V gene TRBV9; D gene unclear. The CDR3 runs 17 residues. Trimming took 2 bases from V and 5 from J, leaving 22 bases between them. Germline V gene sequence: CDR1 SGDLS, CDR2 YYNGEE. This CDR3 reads CASSVQPVGGVGTEAFF. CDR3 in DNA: TGTGCCAGCAGCGTCCAACCGGTAGGCGGGGTTGGGACTGAAGCTTTCTTT.

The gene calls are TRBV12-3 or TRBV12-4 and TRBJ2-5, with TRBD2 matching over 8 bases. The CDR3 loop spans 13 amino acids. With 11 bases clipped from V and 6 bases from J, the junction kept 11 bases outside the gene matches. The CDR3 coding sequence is TGTGCCTGTTTAAAGCGGGGGTGGCAGACCCAGTACTTC. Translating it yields CACLKRGWQTQYF.

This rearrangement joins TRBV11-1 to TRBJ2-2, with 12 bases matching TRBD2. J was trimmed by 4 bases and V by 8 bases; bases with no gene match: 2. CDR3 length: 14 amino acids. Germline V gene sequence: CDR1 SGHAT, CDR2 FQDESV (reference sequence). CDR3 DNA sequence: TGTGCCAGCCGACTAGCGGGGGCCACCGGGGAGCTGTTTTTT. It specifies CASRLAGATGELFF.

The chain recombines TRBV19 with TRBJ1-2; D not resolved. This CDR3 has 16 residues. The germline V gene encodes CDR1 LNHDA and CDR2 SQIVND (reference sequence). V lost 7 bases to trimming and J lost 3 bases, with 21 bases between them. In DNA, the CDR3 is TGTGCCAGTAAGGAGTCCAGCGGCAGTGGAGACTATGGCTACACCTTC. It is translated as CASKESSGSGDYGYTF.

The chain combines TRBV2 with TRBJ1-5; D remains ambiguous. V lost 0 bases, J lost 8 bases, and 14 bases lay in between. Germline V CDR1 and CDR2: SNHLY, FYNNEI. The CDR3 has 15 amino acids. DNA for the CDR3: TGTGCCAGCAGTGAAGCTTGGTTTGGAGGTAAGCCCCAGCATTTT. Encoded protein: CASSEAWFGGKPQHF.

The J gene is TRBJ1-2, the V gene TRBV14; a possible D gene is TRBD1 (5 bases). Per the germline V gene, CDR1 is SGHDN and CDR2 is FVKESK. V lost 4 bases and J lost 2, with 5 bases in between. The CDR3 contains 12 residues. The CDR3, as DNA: TGTGCCAGCAGCCGACAGAACTATGGCTACACCTTC. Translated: CASSRQNYGYTF.

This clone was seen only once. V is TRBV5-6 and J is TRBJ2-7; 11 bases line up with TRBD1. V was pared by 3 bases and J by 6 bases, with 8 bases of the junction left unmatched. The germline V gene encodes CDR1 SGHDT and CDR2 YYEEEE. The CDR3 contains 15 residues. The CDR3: CASSSYRDRGGEQYF. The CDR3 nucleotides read TGTGCCAGCAGCTCCTACCGGGACAGGGGGGGCGAGCAGTACTTC.